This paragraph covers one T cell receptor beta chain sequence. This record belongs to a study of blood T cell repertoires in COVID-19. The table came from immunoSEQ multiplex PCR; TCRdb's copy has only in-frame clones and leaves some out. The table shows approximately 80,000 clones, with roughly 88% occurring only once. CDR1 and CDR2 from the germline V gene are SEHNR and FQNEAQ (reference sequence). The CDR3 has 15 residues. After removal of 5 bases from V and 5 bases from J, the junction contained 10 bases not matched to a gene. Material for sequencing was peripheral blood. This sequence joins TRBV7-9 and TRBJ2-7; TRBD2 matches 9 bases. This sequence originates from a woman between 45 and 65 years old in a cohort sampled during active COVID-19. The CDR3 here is CASSRVAGVENEQYF. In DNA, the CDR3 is TGTGCCAGCAGCCGGGTAGCGGGAGTGGAGAACGAGCAGTACTTC.